The 12 T cell receptor beta chains below were found in one sample sequenced in a study of blood T cell repertoires in COVID-19. Profiling relied on immunoSEQ multiplex PCR, and the TCRdb table lists in-frame clones only, not all of them. This sample has about 90,000 clones, with approximately 77% found just once. Material for sequencing was peripheral blood. The source is an elderly woman with acute or convalescent COVID-19.

Many counts were recorded for this clone. The J gene is TRBJ1-5, the V gene TRBV27; D is possibly TRBD1 (5 bases). The germline gives CDR1 MNHEY, CDR2 SMNVEV (reference sequence). V dropped 6 bases and J dropped 3 bases, with 9 bases sitting between them. CDR3 length: 13 residues. CDR3 amino acids: CASSWGLNQPQHF. The CDR3 DNA follows: TGTGCCAGCAGCTGGGGCCTCAATCAGCCCCAGCATTTT.

The CDR3 loop reads CASSAYRGRFPYEQYF. Here the CDR3 DNA reads TGCGCCAGCAGCGCATACAGGGGGCGCTTCCCCTACGAGCAGTACTTC. The J gene is TRBJ2-7, the V gene TRBV5-1, with 9 bases fitting TRBD1. The junction had 10 bases not matched to a gene; V was cut back by 4 bases and J by 2 bases. Per the germline V gene, CDR1 is SGHRS and CDR2 is YFSETQ. This CDR3 region has 16 residues.

This sequence joins TRBV11-2 and TRBJ2-2; TRBD1 is a possible D gene (6 bases). This CDR3 region has 14 residues. Germline CDR1 SGHAT, CDR2 FQNNGV. V lost 4 bases and J lost 7, with 13 bases in between. This CDR3 reads CASSSPTGGGELFF. As DNA, the CDR3 is TGTGCCAGCAGCTCCCCGACAGGCGGCGGGGAGCTGTTTTTT.

This sequence joins TRBV18 and TRBJ2-6, with unresolved D. V was shortened by 5 bases and J by 3 bases, with 8 bases between the two germline ends. CDR1 KGHSH and CDR2 LQKENI come from the germline V gene. This CDR3 is 14 amino acids long. The CDR3 spells CASSEVDGANVLTF. CDR3 sequence (DNA): TGTGCCAGCTCAGAGGTGGATGGGGCCAACGTCCTGACTTTC.

The chain is built from TRBV9 and TRBJ2-7, with D unclear. Trimming stripped 0 bases from V and 2 bases from J, with 15 bases between. Germline-derived CDR1 and CDR2 are SGDLS and YYNGEE. This CDR3 is built from 16 residues. The CDR3 nucleotides read TGTGCCAGCAGCGTAGTACTGGGCCCAATGGCCTACGAGCAGTACTTC. This codes for CASSVVLGPMAYEQYF. Complete variable domain (other parts from reference TRBV9 and TRBJ2-7): DSGVTQTPKHLITATGQRVTLRCSPRSGDLSVYWYQQSLDQGLQFLIQYYNGEERAKGNILERFSAQQFPDLHSELNLSSLELGDSALYFCASSVVLGPMAYEQYFGPGTRLTVT.

V usage is TRBV6-6 and J usage is TRBJ2-3; 11 bases align to TRBD1. V lost 5 bases to trimming and J lost 3 bases; unmatched junction nucleotides: 4. The V gene's germline CDR1 is MNHNY and CDR2 SVGAGI (reference sequence). This CDR3 is built from 15 residues. The CDR3 region has the DNA TGTGCCAGCAGTGGCGGACAGGGGGCAACAGATACGCAGTATTTT. It yields the protein CASSGGQGATDTQYF.

This clone was recorded a few times. V and J are TRBV13 and TRBJ2-7; 7 nucleotides line up with TRBD1. There are 13 residues in the CDR3. Germline V gives CDR1 PRHDT, CDR2 FYEKMQ (reference sequence). The V segment lost 6 bases and the J segment 3 bases; nucleotides outside the gene matches: 5. The CDR3 DNA reads TGTGCCAGCAGGGCGACAGGGTTCTACGAGCAGTACTTC. The encoded protein is CASRATGFYEQYF.

The V call is TRBV9, the J call TRBJ2-5; 10 positions agree with TRBD2. The ends lost 2 bases at V and 0 bases at J; junction bases unmatched: 10. Looked up from germline, CDR1 is SGDLS and CDR2 is YYNGEE. The CDR3 runs 18 residues. The CDR3 loop reads CASSVASGGQTYQETQYF. CDR3 coding DNA: TGTGCCAGCAGCGTCGCTAGCGGGGGACAGACGTACCAAGAGACCCAGTACTTC. The full variable domain, rest sourced from reference TRBV9 and TRBJ2-5, is DSGVTQTPKHLITATGQRVTLRCSPRSGDLSVYWYQQSLDQGLQFLIQYYNGEERAKGNILERFSAQQFPDLHSELNLSSLELGDSALYFCASSVASGGQTYQETQYFGPGTRLLVL.

This clone showed up just a few times. The rearrangement uses TRBV5-4 and TRBJ1-5; tentative D call: TRBD1 (5 bases). The CDR3 consists of 14 residues. The ends were cut back, 5 bases at V and 5 bases at J, with 14 bases in the middle. Germline V CDR1 and CDR2: SGHNT, YYREEE (reference sequence). Written as DNA, the CDR3 is TGTGCCAGCAGTCTGGGAGGAGGGGATCAGCCCCAGCATTTT. This encodes CASSLGGGDQPQHF.

This sequence joins TRBV18 and TRBJ2-2; perhaps TRBD1 as D (6 bases). Trimming stripped 4 bases from V and 3 bases from J, with 18 bases between. Germline loops: CDR1 KGHSH, CDR2 LQKENI. The CDR3 totals 17 residues. CDR3 sequence: CASSRGLQGTYTGELFF. The CDR3 coding sequence is TGTGCCAGCTCACGGGGTTTACAGGGCACCTACACCGGGGAGCTGTTTTTT.

The chain's CDR3 is CASSSPGGSGGPTDTQYF. CDR3 DNA sequence: TGTGCCAGCAGCTCTCCAGGGGGTAGCGGGGGTCCCACAGATACGCAGTATTTT. The genes are TRBV7-9 and TRBJ2-3; 9 bases match TRBD2. The CDR3 covers 18 residues. After removal of 4 bases from V and 2 bases from J, the junction contained 13 bases not matched to a gene. The V gene's germline CDR1 is SEHNR and CDR2 FQNEAQ (reference sequence).

The chain has TRBV18 and TRBJ1-4, with unresolved D. V lost 6 bases and J 5 bases, leaving 10 bases between the germline ends. This CDR3 is built from 13 residues. Germline assignment: CDR1 KGHSH and CDR2 LQKENI. The CDR3 loop is CASSRGVNEKLFF. The CDR3 nucleotides are TGTGCCAGCTCCAGAGGAGTCAATGAAAAACTGTTTTTT.